Below, one T cell receptor beta chain is given with its context. The antigen this receptor binds is unknown. No qualities accompany the bases; no much larger clone lies one base away. The record originates from a study of T cell responses to AZD1222 COVID-19 vaccine (dated by TCRdb to the early 2020s). General notes on the study: Because spike-specific TCR depth and breadth did not differ between the two schedules, AZD1222 recipients who got a second dose at roughly 4 weeks were pooled with those who got a second dose at roughly 12 weeks. TCR sequencing was performed for about 240 trial participants, of whom 200 to 210 were given two doses of AZD1222 and some 25 were given two doses of MenACWY control vaccine. Enrollment into the trials was organized by age into subgroups of 18-55, 56-69 and 70-plus years, and those subgroups contained roughly 150, 30 and 60 TCR-sequenced participants, respectively. Beyond this particular receptor, the publication reports: The vaccine-associated CD4 TCRs covered the entire spike protein, and the dominant responses fell in regions 160-218 and 743-854. Reportedly, close to half of the unique spike-specific TCRs recognized epitopes lying outside the regions that are mutated in the B.1.351 and B.1.1.7 variants. Conclusions about previously exposed vaccinees were limited because only five to seven AZD1222 recipients were SARS-CoV-2 seropositive at baseline. After two AZD1222 doses, spike-specific TCR breadth and depth were significantly higher than at day 0 and than in MenACWY recipients. Because no day 14 peak-response samples were available, repertoires were characterized only after the peak T cell response. Participants were mostly white British, with more females than males. The authors suggested clonal diversity may have been underestimated. The 56-69-year group was small, and its depth increase did not reach significance, likely because of low power.

The CDR3 regions of human TCRbeta chains were analyzed by immunosequencing. Per the original workflow: Repertoire TCRs were matched against a reference library of SARS-CoV-2-specific TCRs generated with the MIRA antigen-specificity platform. Breadth was defined as the fraction of unique TCRs that were SARS-CoV-2-associated, and depth was defined as the fraction of total T cells that were SARS-CoV-2-associated. Using the MIRA data, every spike-specific TCR was mapped to the spike region that the TCR reacted to and assigned to either a CD4 or a CD8 class. Log10-transformed breadth and depth values were compared by one-way ANOVA with Sidak's multiple comparisons tests. TCRdb holds this immuneACCESS table with in-frame rearrangements only. Some clones are missing; in checked studies, unresolved V genes explain under half, and the rest has no known cause. That table supplies the V and J calls and clone size; D and trimming were determined from the DNA. The sample table records 110,000 or so clones; roughly 87% of these occur just once. Around 5% of the sample lies in the top ten.

The time point label on this specimen signifies: baseline before first vaccination. Vaccinee samples came from UK trials COV001 and COV002, including a single-blind randomized controlled phase 2/3 trial of AZD1222 (ChAdOx1 nCoV-19) in healthy adults. For TCRbeta chain sequencing, PBMC samples were collected from trial participants at day 0 and at day 28 after the second dose. The germline V gene (reference sequence) gives CDR1 as LNHDA and CDR2 as SQIVND. Trimming at the junction amounts to 0 bases on V and 5 bases on J, and the germline ends lie 20 bases apart. The CDR3 measures 17 amino acids from cysteine to phenylalanine. The DNA shown is the 51-base CDR3, in frame from base 1.

The source was peripheral blood, collected on day 0 of AZD1222 vaccination. Recombination joined TRBV19 with TRBJ2-7; the best D guess is TRBD2, with 6 bases matching. The clonotype originates from an adult in good health. The CDR3 reads as follows: CASSIDDRGALLHEQYF. The DNA reads as follows: TGTGCCAGTAGTATAGATGACCGCGGGGCCTTACTACACGAGCAGTACTTC. With the rest looked up from the reference TRBV19 and TRBJ2-7 genes rather than sequenced, the full variable domain is DGGITQSPKYLFRKEGQNVTLSCEQNLNHDAMYWYRQDPGQGLRLIYYSQIVNDFQKGDIAEGYSVSREKKESFPLTVTSAQKNPTAFYLCASSIDDRGALLHEQYFGPGTRLTVT.